This TCR beta chain was found in a study of CD8 T cells in Susac syndrome. In the study overall: At blood draw, Susac syndrome patients were therapy-naive, on corticosteroids, or on intravenous immunoglobulin alone.

RNA was extracted with the RNeasy kit, and a quantity of about 0.45 to 1 ug was reverse transcribed using random hexamers. Via MiXCR, TCRdb re-called the immunoSEQ multiplex PCR reads, giving one row per CDR3 protein. The sample has 150,000 to 200,000 distinct CDR3 sequences, approximately 95% seen once. The ends were cut back, 2 bases at V and 6 bases at J, with 13 bases in the middle. Germline V gene data show CDR1 as GTSNPN and CDR2 as SVGIG (reference sequence). This CDR3 has 13 amino acids. The source of this sequence is a human donor with Susac syndrome. The V gene is TRBV30, the J gene TRBJ1-1, with a weak D call TRBD1 (6 bases). Input material: CD4+ T cells from PBMCs. The CDR3 region has the DNA TGTGCCTGGAGTCACACCAGGGGCTCTGAAGCTTTCTTT. Protein sequence: CAWSHTRGSEAFF.